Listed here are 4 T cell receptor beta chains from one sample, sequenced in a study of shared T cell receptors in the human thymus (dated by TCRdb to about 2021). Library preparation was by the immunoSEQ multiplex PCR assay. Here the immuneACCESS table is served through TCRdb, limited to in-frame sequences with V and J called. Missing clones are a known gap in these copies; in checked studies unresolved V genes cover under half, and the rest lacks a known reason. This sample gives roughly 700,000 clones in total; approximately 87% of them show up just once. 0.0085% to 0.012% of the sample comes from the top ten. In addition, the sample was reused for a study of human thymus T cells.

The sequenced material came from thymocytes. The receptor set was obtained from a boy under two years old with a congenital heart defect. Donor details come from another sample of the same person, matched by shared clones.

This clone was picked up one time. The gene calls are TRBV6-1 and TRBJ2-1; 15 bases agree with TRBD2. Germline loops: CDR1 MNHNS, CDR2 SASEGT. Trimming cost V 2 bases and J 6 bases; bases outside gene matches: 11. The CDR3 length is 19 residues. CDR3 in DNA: TGTGCCAGCAGTGAAATAGGGAGGACTAGCGGGAGGGTTCGCAATGAGCAGTTCTTC. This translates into CASSEIGRTSGRVRNEQFF.

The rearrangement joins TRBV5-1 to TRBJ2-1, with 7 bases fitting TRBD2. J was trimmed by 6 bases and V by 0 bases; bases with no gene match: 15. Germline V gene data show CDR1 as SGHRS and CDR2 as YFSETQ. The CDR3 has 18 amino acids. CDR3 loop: CASSLVGGRITRANEQFF. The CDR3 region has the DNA TGCGCCAGCAGCTTGGTAGGCGGGAGAATTACACGGGCCAATGAGCAGTTCTTC. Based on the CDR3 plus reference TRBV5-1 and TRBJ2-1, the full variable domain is KAGVTQTPRYLIKTRGQQVTLSCSPISGHRSVSWYQQTPGQGLQFLFEYFSETQRNKGNFPGRFSGRQFSNSRSEMNVSTLELGDSALYLCASSLVGGRITRANEQFFGPGTRLTVL.

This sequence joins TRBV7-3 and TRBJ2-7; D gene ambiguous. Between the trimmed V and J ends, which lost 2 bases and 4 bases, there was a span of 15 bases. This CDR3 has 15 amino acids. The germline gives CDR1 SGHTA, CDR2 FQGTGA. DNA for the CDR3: TGTGCCAGCAGCTTATACCCAACCACGACTTACGAGCAGTACTTC. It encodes CASSLYPTTTYEQYF. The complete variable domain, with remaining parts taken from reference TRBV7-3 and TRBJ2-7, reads GAGVSQTPSNKVTEKGKYVELRCDPISGHTALYWYRQSLGQGPEFLIYFQGTGAADDSGLPNDRFFAVRPEGSVSTLKIQRTERGDSAVYLCASSLYPTTTYEQYFGPGTRLTVT.

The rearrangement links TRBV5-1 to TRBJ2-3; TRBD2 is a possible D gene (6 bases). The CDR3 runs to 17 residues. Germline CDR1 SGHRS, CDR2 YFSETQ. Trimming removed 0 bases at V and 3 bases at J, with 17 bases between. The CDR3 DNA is TGCGCCAGCAGCTTGGCCCGACGGGCAGGGAGGACAGATACGCAGTATTTT. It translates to CASSLARRAGRTDTQYF.